The rows below give T cell receptor beta chains drawn from one sample of a study of cytomegalovirus exposure and HLA in healthy donors. Using immunoSEQ multiplex PCR, the repertoire was profiled, and TCRdb retains in-frame clones only, with some absent. The table lists about 130,000 clones, roughly a tenth of them singletons. Sequencing was done on a sample of PBMCs. All receptors come from a woman in her late teens or twenties in good health and CMV-seropositive. The CDR3 runs from the conserved cysteine through the conserved F or W. The D gene is left open where the match is weak. Clone size is not always given. Where it is, it says once, few, many or a class for expanded clones.

d_gene: -
v_gene: TRBV14
abundance: -
j_gene: TRBJ1-5
CDR3aa: CASSQGRDWYRVGQPQHF
CDR3nt: TGTGCCAGCAGCCAAGGGCGCGATTGGTACAGGGTGGGACAGCCCCAGCATTTT

d_gene: -
v_gene: TRBV9
abundance: few
j_gene: TRBJ1-3
CDR3aa: CASSPWLSGNTIYF
CDR3nt: TGTGCCAGCAGCCCCTGGCTCTCTGGAAACACCATATATTTT

d_gene: TRBD2
v_gene: TRBV2
abundance: -
j_gene: TRBJ2-3
CDR3aa: CASSTVLGGVGTDTQYF
CDR3nt: TGTGCCAGCTCCACCGTCCTGGGGGGGGTGGGCACAGATACGCAGTATTTT

d_gene: -
v_gene: TRBV28
abundance: few
j_gene: TRBJ2-5
CDR3aa: CASSRQQETQYF
CDR3nt: TGTGCCAGCAGTCGACAACAAGAGACCCAGTACTTC

d_gene: -
v_gene: TRBV19
abundance: few
j_gene: TRBJ2-1
CDR3aa: CASSSFGSSYNEQFF
CDR3nt: TGTGCCAGTAGTTCCTTCGGGAGCTCCTACAATGAGCAGTTCTTC

d_gene: -
v_gene: TRBV10-1
abundance: few
j_gene: TRBJ1-1
CDR3aa: CASSVGADTEAFF
CDR3nt: TGCGCCAGTTCGGTTGGGGCAGACACTGAAGCTTTCTTT

d_gene: -
v_gene: TRBV19
abundance: few
j_gene: TRBJ1-3
CDR3aa: CASRAAADGNTIYF
CDR3nt: TGTGCCAGTAGAGCCGCGGCAGACGGAAACACCATATATTTT

d_gene: -
v_gene: TRBV27
abundance: few
j_gene: TRBJ2-7
CDR3aa: CASSPPGRPSFEQYF
CDR3nt: TGTGCCAGCAGTCCGCCAGGTAGGCCCTCCTTCGAGCAGTACTTC

d_gene: -
v_gene: TRBV7-3
abundance: -
j_gene: TRBJ2-1
CDR3aa: CASSLVGSEQFF
CDR3nt: TGTGCCAGCAGCTTAGTGGGGAGTGAGCAGTTCTTC

d_gene: TRBD1
v_gene: TRBV10-2
abundance: -
j_gene: TRBJ1-1
CDR3aa: CATDRAKDTEAFF
CDR3nt: TGCGCCACCGACAGGGCAAAAGACACTGAAGCTTTCTTT

d_gene: -
v_gene: TRBV19
abundance: -
j_gene: TRBJ1-1
CDR3aa: CASSLGASYLEPEAFF
CDR3nt: TGTGCCAGTAGTCTTGGGGCCTCTTACCTCGAGCCCGAAGCTTTCTTT

d_gene: -
v_gene: TRBV5-1
abundance: -
j_gene: TRBJ2-3
CDR3aa: CASSLTLGASTDTQYF
CDR3nt: TGCGCCAGCAGCTTGACCTTAGGGGCTAGCACAGATACGCAGTATTTT

d_gene: -
v_gene: TRBV5-6
abundance: -
j_gene: TRBJ2-1
CDR3aa: CASSLPGNEQFF
CDR3nt: TGTGCCAGCAGCTTACCGGGGAATGAGCAGTTCTTC

d_gene: -
v_gene: TRBV6-1
abundance: few
j_gene: TRBJ2-5
CDR3aa: CASNNGWVKETQYF
CDR3nt: TGTGCCAGTAATAACGGGTGGGTAAAAGAGACCCAGTACTTC

d_gene: TRBD1
v_gene: TRBV30
abundance: -
j_gene: TRBJ1-1
CDR3aa: CAWNYGTGNTEAFF
CDR3nt: TGTGCCTGGAACTACGGGACAGGGAACACTGAAGCTTTCTTT

d_gene: -
v_gene: TRBV2
abundance: few
j_gene: TRBJ1-1
CDR3aa: CASREGTVAFF
CDR3nt: TGTGCCAGCAGGGAGGGGACGGTAGCTTTCTTT

d_gene: TRBD1
v_gene: TRBV7-3
abundance: few
j_gene: TRBJ1-2
CDR3aa: CASSFQGQAPYGYTF
CDR3nt: TGTGCCAGCAGCTTCCAGGGACAGGCCCCCTATGGCTACACCTTC

d_gene: -
v_gene: TRBV2
abundance: -
j_gene: TRBJ1-5
CDR3aa: CASSNRDTNQPQHF
CDR3nt: TGTGCCAGCAGTAACCGGGACACTAATCAGCCCCAGCATTTT

d_gene: -
v_gene: TRBV13
abundance: few
j_gene: TRBJ1-2
CDR3aa: CASSLGGGFGGYTF
CDR3nt: TGTGCCAGCAGCTTGGGAGGGGGGTTCGGAGGCTACACCTTC

d_gene: -
v_gene: TRBV19
abundance: -
j_gene: TRBJ2-7
CDR3aa: CASSPLAGEQYF
CDR3nt: TGTGCCAGTAGTCCCCTAGCCGGCGAGCAGTACTTC

d_gene: -
v_gene: TRBV5-1
abundance: few
j_gene: TRBJ2-7
CDR3aa: CASSAGSYEQYF
CDR3nt: TGCGCCAGCAGCGCCGGCTCCTACGAGCAGTACTTC

d_gene: TRBD2
v_gene: TRBV6-1
abundance: -
j_gene: TRBJ2-1
CDR3aa: CASSEGSGTYNEQFF
CDR3nt: TGTGCCAGCAGTGAAGGGAGCGGGACCTACAATGAGCAGTTCTTC

d_gene: TRBD2
v_gene: TRBV9
abundance: -
j_gene: TRBJ2-7
CDR3aa: CASKQAGDPYEQYF
CDR3nt: TGTGCCAGCAAGCAGGCGGGGGATCCCTACGAGCAATACTTC

d_gene: -
v_gene: TRBV6-1
abundance: few
j_gene: TRBJ2-1
CDR3aa: CASSFTDNEQFF
CDR3nt: TGTGCCAGCAGTTTTACGGACAATGAGCAGTTCTTC

d_gene: -
v_gene: TRBV29-1
abundance: -
j_gene: TRBJ1-5
CDR3aa: CSVEGEGNQPQHF
CDR3nt: TGCAGCGTTGAAGGGGAGGGGAATCAGCCCCAGCATTTT

d_gene: TRBD1
v_gene: TRBV10-3
abundance: -
j_gene: TRBJ1-2
CDR3aa: CAIIQGNGYTF
CDR3nt: TGTGCCATCATACAGGGGAATGGCTACACCTTC

d_gene: TRBD2
v_gene: TRBV6-5
abundance: few
j_gene: TRBJ2-3
CDR3aa: CASSYGGGSTDTQYF
CDR3nt: TGTGCCAGCAGTTACGGCGGGGGTAGCACAGATACGCAGTATTTT